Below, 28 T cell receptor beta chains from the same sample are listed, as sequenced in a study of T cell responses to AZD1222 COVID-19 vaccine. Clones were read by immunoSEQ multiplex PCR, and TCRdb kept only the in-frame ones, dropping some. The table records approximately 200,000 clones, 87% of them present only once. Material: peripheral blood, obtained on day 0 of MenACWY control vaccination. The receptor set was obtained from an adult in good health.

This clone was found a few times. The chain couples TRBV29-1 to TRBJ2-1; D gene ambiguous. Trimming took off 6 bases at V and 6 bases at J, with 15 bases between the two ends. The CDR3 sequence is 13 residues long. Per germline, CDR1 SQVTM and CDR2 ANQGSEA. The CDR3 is CSVPAPVGNEQFF. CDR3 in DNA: TGCAGCGTCCCGGCCCCCGTCGGCAATGAGCAGTTCTTC.

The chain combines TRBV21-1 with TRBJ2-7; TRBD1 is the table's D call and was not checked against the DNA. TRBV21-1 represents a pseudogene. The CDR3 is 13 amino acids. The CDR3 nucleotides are TGTGCCAGCAGGATCCGGGACAAATACGAGCAGTACTTC. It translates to CASRIRDKYEQYF.

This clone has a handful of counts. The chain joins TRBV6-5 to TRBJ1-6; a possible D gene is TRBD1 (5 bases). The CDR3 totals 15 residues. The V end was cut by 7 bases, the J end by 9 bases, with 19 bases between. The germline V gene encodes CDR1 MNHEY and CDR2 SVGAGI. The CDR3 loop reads CASIPRGAVGSPLHF. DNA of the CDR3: TGTGCCAGCATACCGCGCGGGGCAGTTGGTTCACCCCTCCACTTT.

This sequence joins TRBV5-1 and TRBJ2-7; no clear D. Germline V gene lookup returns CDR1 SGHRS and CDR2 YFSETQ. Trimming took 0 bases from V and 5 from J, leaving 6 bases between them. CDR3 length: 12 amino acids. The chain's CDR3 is CASSLGWNEQYF. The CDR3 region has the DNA TGCGCCAGCAGCTTGGGGTGGAACGAGCAGTACTTC.

CDR3: CASSRLRVDQPQHF. CDR3 nucleotides: TGTGCCAGCAGCCGACTGAGGGTGGACCAGCCCCAGCATTTT. The gene calls are TRBV28 and TRBJ1-5; D unresolved. There are 14 residues in the CDR3. Trimming cost V 6 bases and J 7 bases, with 16 bases left between them. Germline V lookup: CDR1 MDHEN, CDR2 SYDVKM.

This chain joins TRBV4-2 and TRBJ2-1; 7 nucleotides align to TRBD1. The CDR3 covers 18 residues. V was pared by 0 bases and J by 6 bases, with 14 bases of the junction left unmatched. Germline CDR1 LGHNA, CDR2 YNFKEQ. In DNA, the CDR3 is TGTGCCAGCAGCCAAGAGGTCCCCCAGAAGGGGGCTCTCAATGAGCAGTTCTTC. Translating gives CASSQEVPQKGALNEQFF.

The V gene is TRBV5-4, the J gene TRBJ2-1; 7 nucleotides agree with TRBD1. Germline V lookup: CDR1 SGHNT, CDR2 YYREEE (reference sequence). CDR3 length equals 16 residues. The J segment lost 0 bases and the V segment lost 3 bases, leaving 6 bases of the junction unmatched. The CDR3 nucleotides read TGTGCCAGCAGCTCCGACAGGGATGTCTCCTACAATGAGCAGTTCTTC. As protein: CASSSDRDVSYNEQFF.

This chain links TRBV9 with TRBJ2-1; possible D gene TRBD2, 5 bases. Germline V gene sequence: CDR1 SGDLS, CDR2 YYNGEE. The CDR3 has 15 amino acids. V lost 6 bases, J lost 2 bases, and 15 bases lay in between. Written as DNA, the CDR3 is TGTGCCAGCATCTCCTCGGTAGCGACCTACAATGAGCAGTTCTTC. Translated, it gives CASISSVATYNEQFF.

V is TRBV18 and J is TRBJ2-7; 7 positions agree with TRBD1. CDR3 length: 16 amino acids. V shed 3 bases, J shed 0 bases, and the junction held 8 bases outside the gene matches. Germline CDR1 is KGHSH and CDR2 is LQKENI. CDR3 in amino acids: CASSPNRGMGSYEQYF. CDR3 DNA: TGTGCCAGCTCACCCAACAGGGGAATGGGCTCCTACGAGCAGTACTTC.

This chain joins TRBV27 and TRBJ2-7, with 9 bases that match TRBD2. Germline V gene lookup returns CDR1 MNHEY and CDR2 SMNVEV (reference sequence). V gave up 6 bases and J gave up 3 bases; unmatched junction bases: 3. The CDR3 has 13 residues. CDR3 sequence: CASSKTSGYEQYF. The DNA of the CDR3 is TGTGCCAGCAGCAAGACTAGCGGCTACGAGCAGTACTTC.

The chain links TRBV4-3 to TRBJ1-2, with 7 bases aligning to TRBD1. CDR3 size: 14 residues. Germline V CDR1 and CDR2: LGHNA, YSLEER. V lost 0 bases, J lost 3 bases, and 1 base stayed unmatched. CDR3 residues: CASSQDGTDYGYTF. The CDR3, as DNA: TGCGCCAGCAGCCAAGATGGGACAGACTATGGCTACACCTTC.

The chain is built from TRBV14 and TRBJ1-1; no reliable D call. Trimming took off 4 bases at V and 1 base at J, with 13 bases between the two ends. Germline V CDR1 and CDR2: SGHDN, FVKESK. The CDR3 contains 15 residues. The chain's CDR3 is CASSRYRTANTEAFF. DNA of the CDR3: TGTGCCAGCAGCCGGTACCGGACGGCGAACACTGAAGCTTTCTTT.

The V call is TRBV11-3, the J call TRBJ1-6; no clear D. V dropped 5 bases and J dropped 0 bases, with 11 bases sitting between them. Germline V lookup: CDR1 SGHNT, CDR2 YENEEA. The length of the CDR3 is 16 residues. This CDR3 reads CASSPGDSSYNSPLHF. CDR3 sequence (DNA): TGTGCCAGCAGCCCAGGAGATAGCTCCTATAATTCACCCCTCCACTTT. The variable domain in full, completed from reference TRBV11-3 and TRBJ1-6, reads EAGVVQSPRYKIIEKKQPVAFWCNPISGHNTLYWYLQNLGQGPELLIRYENEEAVDDSQLPKDRFSAERLKGVDSTLKIQPAELGDSAVYLCASSPGDSSYNSPLHFGNGTRLTVT.

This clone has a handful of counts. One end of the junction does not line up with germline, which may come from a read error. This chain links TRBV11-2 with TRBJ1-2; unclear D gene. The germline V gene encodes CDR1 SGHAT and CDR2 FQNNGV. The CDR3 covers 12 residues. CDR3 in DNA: TGTGCCAGCAGCAGCGACCACCGACGGCCCTACTTC. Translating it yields CASSSDHRRPYF.

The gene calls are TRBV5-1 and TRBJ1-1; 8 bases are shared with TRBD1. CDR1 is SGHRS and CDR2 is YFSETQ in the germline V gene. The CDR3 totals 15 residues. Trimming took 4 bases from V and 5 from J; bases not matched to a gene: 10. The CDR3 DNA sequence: TGCGCCAGCAGCCCCCGGACAGGGTTGGATACTGAAGCTTTCTTT. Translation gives CASSPRTGLDTEAFF.

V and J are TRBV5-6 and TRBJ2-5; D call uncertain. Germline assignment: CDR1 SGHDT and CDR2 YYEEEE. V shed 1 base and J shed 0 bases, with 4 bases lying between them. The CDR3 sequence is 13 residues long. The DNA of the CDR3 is TGTGCCAGCAGCTTGTCCAACCAAGAGACCCAGTACTTC. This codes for CASSLSNQETQYF.

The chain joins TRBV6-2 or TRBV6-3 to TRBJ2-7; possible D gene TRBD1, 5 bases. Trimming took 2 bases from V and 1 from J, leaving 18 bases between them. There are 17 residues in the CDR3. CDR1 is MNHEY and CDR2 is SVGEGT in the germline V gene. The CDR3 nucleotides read TGTGCCAGCAGTTACCTTCAAACATTGGGGCCATCCTACGAGCAGTACTTC. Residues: CASSYLQTLGPSYEQYF.

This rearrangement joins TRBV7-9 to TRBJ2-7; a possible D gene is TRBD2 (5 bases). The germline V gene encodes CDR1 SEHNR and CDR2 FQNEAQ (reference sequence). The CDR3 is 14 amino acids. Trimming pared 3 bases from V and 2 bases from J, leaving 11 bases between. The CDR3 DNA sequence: TGTGCCAGCAGCTTCGAAGACTACCCCTACGAGCAGTACTTC. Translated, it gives CASSFEDYPYEQYF. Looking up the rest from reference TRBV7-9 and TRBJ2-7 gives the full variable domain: DTGVSQNPRHKITKRGQNVTFRCDPISEHNRLYWYRQTLGQGPEFLTYFQNEAQLEKSRLLSDRFSAERPKGSFSTLEIQRTEQGDSAMYLCASSFEDYPYEQYFGPGTRLTVT.

The CDR3 sequence is CASRTGPYEQYF. The CDR3 coding sequence is TGTGCCAGCCGGACAGGCCCCTACGAGCAGTACTTC. This rearrangement joins TRBV25-1 to TRBJ2-7; 7 bases agree with TRBD1. Germline CDR1 and CDR2: MGHDK and SYGVNS. With V trimmed by 8 bases and J by 2 bases, 3 bases remained unmatched. The CDR3 runs 12 residues.

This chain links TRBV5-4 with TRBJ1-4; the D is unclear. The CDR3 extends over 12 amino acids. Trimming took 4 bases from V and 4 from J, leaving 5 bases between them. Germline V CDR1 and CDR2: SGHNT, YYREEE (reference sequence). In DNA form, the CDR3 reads TGTGCCAGCAGCGTATTTAATGAAAAACTGTTTTTT. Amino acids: CASSVFNEKLFF.

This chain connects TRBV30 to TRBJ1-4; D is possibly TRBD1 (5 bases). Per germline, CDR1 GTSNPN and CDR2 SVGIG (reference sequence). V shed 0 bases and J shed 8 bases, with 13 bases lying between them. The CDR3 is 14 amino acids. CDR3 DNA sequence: TGTGCCTGGAGTGTTGGTGGGGGTGGGGAAAAACTGTTTTTT. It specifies CAWSVGGGGEKLFF.

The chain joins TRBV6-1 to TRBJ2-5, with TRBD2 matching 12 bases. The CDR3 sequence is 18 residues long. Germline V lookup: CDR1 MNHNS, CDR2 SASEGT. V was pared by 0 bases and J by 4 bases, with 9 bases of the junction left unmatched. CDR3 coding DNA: TGTGCCAGCAGTGAAGCGGCTAGCGGGGGGGCCTTCGGAGAGACCCAGTACTTC. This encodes CASSEAASGGAFGETQYF.

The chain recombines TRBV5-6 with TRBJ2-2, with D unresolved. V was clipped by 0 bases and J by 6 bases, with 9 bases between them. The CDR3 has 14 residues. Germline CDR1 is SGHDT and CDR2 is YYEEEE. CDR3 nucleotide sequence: TGTGCCAGCAGCTTGGAAGCAGAGTCCGGGGAGCTGTTTTTT. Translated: CASSLEAESGELFF.

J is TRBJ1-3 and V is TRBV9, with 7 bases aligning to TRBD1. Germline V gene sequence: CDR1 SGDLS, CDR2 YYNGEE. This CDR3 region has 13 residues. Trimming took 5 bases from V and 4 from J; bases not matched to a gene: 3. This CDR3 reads CASRGTAGNTIYF. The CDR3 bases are TGTGCCAGCAGAGGGACAGCCGGAAACACCATATATTTT.

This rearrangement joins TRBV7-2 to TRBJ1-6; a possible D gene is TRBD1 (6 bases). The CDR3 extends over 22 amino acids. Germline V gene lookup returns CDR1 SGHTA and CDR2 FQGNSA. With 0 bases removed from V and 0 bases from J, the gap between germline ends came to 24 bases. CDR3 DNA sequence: TGTGCCAGCAGCTTAGCTGCTTTCGGGGGCCCCGGGCCGAGCTCCTATAATTCACCCCTCCACTTT. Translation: CASSLAAFGGPGPSSYNSPLHF.

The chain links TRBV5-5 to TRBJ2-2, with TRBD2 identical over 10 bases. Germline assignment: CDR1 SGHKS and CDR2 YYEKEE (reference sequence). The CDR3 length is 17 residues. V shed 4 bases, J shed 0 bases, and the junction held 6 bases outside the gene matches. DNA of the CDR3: TGTGCCAGCAGCATAATCGGACTAGCGGCGAACACCGGGGAGCTGTTTTTT. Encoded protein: CASSIIGLAANTGELFF.

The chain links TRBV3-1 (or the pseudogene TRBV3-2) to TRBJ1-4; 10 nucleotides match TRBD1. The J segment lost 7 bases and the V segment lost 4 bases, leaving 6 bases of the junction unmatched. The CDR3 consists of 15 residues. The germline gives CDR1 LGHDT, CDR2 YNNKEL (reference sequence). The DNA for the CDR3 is TGTGCCAGCAGCCTATCCGGGACAGGGGCTGAAAAACTGTTTTTT. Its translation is CASSLSGTGAEKLFF.

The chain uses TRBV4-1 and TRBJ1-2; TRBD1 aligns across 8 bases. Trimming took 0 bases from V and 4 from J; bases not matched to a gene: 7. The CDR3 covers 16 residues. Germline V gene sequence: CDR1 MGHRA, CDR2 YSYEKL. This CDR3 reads CASSQDGDRPLYGYTF. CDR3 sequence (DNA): TGCGCCAGCAGCCAAGATGGGGACAGGCCGCTCTATGGCTACACCTTC.